Below are 11 T cell receptor beta chains sequenced from a single sample in a study of blood T cells in healthy people across ages. A J-beta primer mix and a sample-barcoded 5' primer were used in a second PCR of roughly 7 to 12 cycles. TCRdb recomputed calls from the 5' RACE reads with MiXCR, one row per CDR3 protein. In the table there are about 580,000 distinct CDR3 sequences, under 55% of which are singletons. Material for sequencing was blood. Receptors were obtained from an elderly man in good health.

This chain connects TRBV20-1 to TRBJ2-5; 13 positions agree with TRBD2. The germline V gene encodes CDR1 DFQATT and CDR2 SNEGSKA (reference sequence). V lost 3 bases and J lost 0; bases outside the gene matches: 4. This CDR3 has 16 amino acids. The CDR3 spells CSASGTSGMYQETQYF. The CDR3, as DNA: TGCAGTGCTAGCGGGACTAGCGGGATGTACCAAGAGACCCAGTACTTC.

The genes are TRBV6-6 and TRBJ1-1, with 8 bases fitting TRBD1. V shed 6 bases, J shed 0 bases, and the junction held 12 bases outside the gene matches. The CDR3 spans 17 residues. The germline V gene encodes CDR1 MNHNY and CDR2 SVGAGI (reference sequence). The CDR3 DNA is TGTGCCAGCAGGCCCGACAGGGGCGCTCCCATGAACACTGAAGCTTTCTTT. This encodes CASRPDRGAPMNTEAFF.

The rearrangement uses TRBV20-1 and TRBJ2-5; tentatively, D is TRBD1 (5 bases). Gene TRBJ2-7 matches the end of the DNA better, so the J call may be wrong. The CDR3 sequence is 14 residues long. Germline CDR1 and CDR2: DFQATT and SNEGSKA (reference sequence). CDR3 region: CSASAQGVRYEQYF. In nucleotides, the CDR3 is TGCAGTGCTAGCGCCCAGGGTGTACGCTACGAGCAGTACTTC.

This clonotype has a handful of counts. The rearrangement links TRBV6-5 to TRBJ2-2, with 7 bases aligning to TRBD2. CDR1 MNHEY and CDR2 SVGAGI come from the germline V gene. Germline trimming cut 8 bases from V and 0 bases from J; bases unmatched to any gene: 9. The CDR3 runs 16 residues. CDR3 DNA sequence: TGTGCCAGCCTCCAATCTAGCGGTTCGAACACCGGGGAGCTGTTTTTT. Its translation: CASLQSSGSNTGELFF.

This clonotype was seen once. The chain has TRBV6-6 and TRBJ1-2, with 7 bases matching TRBD1. The CDR3 totals 15 residues. Per germline, CDR1 MNHNY and CDR2 SVGAGI (reference sequence). The ends lost 5 bases at V and 8 bases at J; junction bases unmatched: 14. The chain's CDR3 is CASSTTGQPTTGYTF. CDR3 DNA sequence: TGTGCCAGCAGTACAACGGGACAGCCGACTACAGGCTACACCTTC.

The DNA for the CDR3 is TGTGCCACCAGTGATCCCCTGGCAAATGAGCAGTTCTTC. Translation: CATSDPLANEQFF. J is TRBJ2-1 and V is TRBV24-1; D remains unclear. The V and J ends lost 3 bases and 7 bases respectively, with 9 bases between them. The CDR3 contains 13 residues. Germline CDR1 KGHDR, CDR2 SFDVKD.

This clonotype was found a few times. V usage is TRBV12-3 or TRBV12-4 and J usage is TRBJ2-3; 14 nucleotides line up with TRBD2. The ends lost 6 bases at V and 1 base at J; junction bases unmatched: 12. This CDR3 is 19 amino acids long. The CDR3 DNA is TGTGCCAGCAGCCCCCGCATCTGGACTAGCGGGGGGCGCACAGATACGCAGTATTTT. It translates to CASSPRIWTSGGRTDTQYF.

J is TRBJ2-1 and V is TRBV9, with D unclear. The CDR3 spans 16 residues. With 8 bases removed from V and 5 bases from J, the gap between germline ends came to 23 bases. Germline V lookup: CDR1 SGDLS, CDR2 YYNGEE. CDR3 amino acids: CASSPPGRADHNEQFF. CDR3 DNA sequence: TGTGCCAGTAGCCCCCCAGGAAGGGCGGACCACAATGAGCAGTTCTTC.

This clonotype was detected only once. A much more abundant neighbour one base away suggests this may be a read error. The chain has TRBV7-9 and TRBJ2-1; D uncertain. The CDR3 contains 12 residues. The V gene lost 2 bases and the J gene lost 10 bases, with 9 bases spanning the gap. Germline CDR1 SEHNR, CDR2 FQNEAQ (reference sequence). The chain's CDR3 is CASSLTIYEQFF. The CDR3 coding sequence is TGTGCCAGCAGCTTAACTATCTACGAGCAGTTCTTC. The whole variable domain, filled in from reference TRBV7-9 and TRBJ2-1, reads DTGVSQNPRHKITKRGQNVTFRCDPISEHNRLYWYRQTLGQGPEFLTYFQNEAQLEKSRLLSDRFSAERPKGSFSTLEIQRTEQGDSAMYLCASSLTIYEQFFGPGTRLTVL.

The chain carries TRBV20-1 and TRBJ2-2; D might be TRBD1 (5 bases). With 1 base removed from V and 1 base from J, the gap between germline ends came to 10 bases. The germline CDR1 and CDR2 sequences are DFQATT and SNEGSKA (reference sequence). The CDR3 consists of 15 residues. The CDR3 DNA reads TGCAGTGCTAGAGTCTACAGGAGGAACACCGGGGAGCTGTTTTTT. Residues: CSARVYRRNTGELFF.

The rearrangement links TRBV20-1 to TRBJ1-4, with no clear D. The V end was cut by 6 bases, the J end by 8 bases, with 16 bases between. Per germline, CDR1 DFQATT and CDR2 SNEGSKA (reference sequence). CDR3 length equals 13 residues. The CDR3, as DNA: TGCAGTGCCCAACCCCCTATTGGAGAAAAACTGTTTTTT. Translation gives CSAQPPIGEKLFF.